This section outlines one TCR beta chain sequence together with its context. The data derive from a study of CD8 T cells in Susac syndrome. Deletions cut 3 bases from V and 6 bases from J, with 9 bases between. The CDR3 runs to 12 residues. Looked up from germline, CDR1 is MDHEN and CDR2 is SYDVKM. About 0.45 to 1 ug RNA was reverse transcribed with random hexamers. A multiplex approach, immunoSEQ multiplex PCR, amplified TCR beta CDR3 across 54 Vbeta and 13 Jbeta. A single record per CDR3 protein comes from TCRdb applying MiXCR to the immunoSEQ multiplex PCR reads. This table has 100,000 to 150,000 distinct CDR3 sequences, 90% to 95% appearing once.

The sequencing sample was made of CD8+ T cells from PBMCs. This clonotype was sampled from a human donor with multiple sclerosis. The chain has TRBV28 and TRBJ2-7; D may be TRBD1 (6 bases). CDR3 region: CASSLSGAEQYF. In nucleotides, the CDR3 is TGTGCCAGCAGTTTGTCAGGGGCCGAGCAGTACTTC.